This TCR beta chain was recorded in a study of cytomegalovirus exposure and HLA in healthy donors. Broader study findings: In a later analysis, most CMV-associated TCR beta chains appeared HLA-restricted. When analyzed later, a missense DCLRE1C variant was found to be linked to TCR beta V- and J-gene trimming.

In its sample, this clone was seen once. The target antigen is unknown. PCR was performed using 60 Vbeta and 13 Jbeta primers. This table comes from immunoSEQ multiplex PCR, and its TCRdb copy is limited to in-frame clones, with some not included. Counted here are approximately 140,000 clones, just over 70% occurring once; the ten biggest clones make up around 2.7%. Trimming left V 3 bases short and J 5 bases short, with 3 bases between. The germline V gene has CDR1 SGHTS and CDR2 YDEGEE. The CDR3 contains 11 residues. There were likely unrecorded immune exposures, though donors were nominally healthy when sampled.

The sequenced sample consisted of PBMCs. J is TRBJ1-5 and V is TRBV5-8, with D unresolved. The sequence was collected from a woman in her sixties in good health and CMV-seropositive. The CDR3 region is CASSSDQPQHF. The CDR3 DNA is TGTGCCAGCAGCTCAGATCAGCCCCAGCATTTT.